This T cell receptor (beta chain) was captured in a study of OX40 agonist ivuxolimab in advanced cancers. Study-wide context: There were three patients with partial responses, one having hepatocellular carcinoma and two cutaneous melanoma.

The CDR3 is 17 residues long. The germline V gene has CDR1 SGHRS and CDR2 YFSETQ. The V gene end was trimmed by 4 bases and the J gene end by 2 bases; junction bases not matched to a gene: 13. Method: immunoSEQ multiplex PCR; TCRdb's copy keeps in-frame clones and lacks some. The data show 55,000 to 60,000 clones, with over 75% seen just once and over 0.6% held by the top ten. This receptor was taken from an adult with an advanced solid tumor such as melanoma, head and neck, liver or kidney cancer. The sample here was CD4+ or CD8+ T cells sorted from blood, taken in a trial of the OX40 agonist ivuxolimab. The chain employs TRBV5-1 and TRBJ1-2; 8 bases align to TRBD1. CDR3 sequence reads: CASSLGTGLPMNYGYTF. The CDR3 DNA reads TGCGCCAGCAGCCTAGGGACAGGCCTCCCTATGAACTATGGCTACACCTTC.